Below are 16 T cell receptor beta chains sequenced from a single sample in a study of T cell changes during pregnancy in multiple sclerosis (dated by TCRdb to between 2018 and 2021). Library method: the immunoSEQ multiplex PCR assay. This immuneACCESS table, as held by TCRdb, lists in-frame sequences with V and J called but not all clones. Of the missing ones, under half trace to an unresolved V gene in checked studies; the others have no known cause. Counted in this sample were about 60,000 clones; roughly nine tenths of them appeared once. Together, the top ten hold 0.6% to 0.8% of the sample. Sequencing used CD4+ T cells from peripheral blood mononuclear cells, obtained in the first trimester of pregnancy. These receptors came from a female donor with multiple sclerosis, enrolled in a pregnancy study.

The V gene is TRBV7-5, the J gene TRBJ1-1; whether TRBD1, the table's D call, matches the DNA was not checked. TRBV7-5 is noted as a pseudogene. The CDR3 has 14 residues. The CDR3 reads CARSPGTGGTEAFF. For the CDR3, the DNA is TGTGCCAGAAGCCCAGGGACAGGGGGCACTGAAGCTTTCTTT.

The chain joins TRBV5-1 to TRBJ2-1; 10 bases line up with TRBD2. There are 19 residues in the CDR3. Germline V lookup: CDR1 SGHRS, CDR2 YFSETQ. After removal of 0 bases from V and 5 bases from J, the junction contained 14 bases not matched to a gene. The CDR3 sequence: CASSLGPGVKRGGNNEQFF. CDR3 DNA: TGCGCCAGCAGCTTGGGCCCTGGAGTTAAGCGGGGGGGGAACAATGAGCAGTTCTTC.

The CDR3 loop is CASSRRGGNEKLFF. CDR3 DNA sequence: TGTGCCAGCAGCCGCCGGGGTGGTAATGAAAAACTGTTTTTT. The chain couples TRBV7-2 to TRBJ1-4; D remains ambiguous. CDR3 length: 14 residues. The V gene's germline CDR1 is SGHTA and CDR2 FQGNSA. Trimming removed 5 bases at V and 4 bases at J, with 11 bases between.

This clone has only one observation. J is TRBJ2-7 and V is TRBV6-5; D is perhaps TRBD2 (5 bases). Trimming removed 2 bases from V and 5 bases from J, with 13 bases in between. This CDR3 has 14 residues. Germline CDR1 is MNHEY and CDR2 is SVGAGI. CDR3 nucleotide sequence: TGTGCCAGCAGTTACCAGAGGGATAGGGACGAGCAGTACTTC. Its translation: CASSYQRDRDEQYF.

J is TRBJ1-1 and V is TRBV19; D is unclear. The CDR3 spans 15 residues. V lost 1 base and J lost 3, with 12 bases in between. Germline V CDR1 and CDR2: LNHDA, SQIVND (reference sequence). This CDR3 reads CASSIGKGGYTEAFF. The DNA for the CDR3 is TGTGCCAGTAGTATAGGGAAGGGCGGGTACACTGAAGCTTTCTTT.

The chain couples TRBV7-8 to TRBJ1-1; 7 bases agree with TRBD1. Germline-derived CDR1 and CDR2 are SGHVS and FQNEAQ. Trimming cost V 0 bases and J 13 bases; bases outside gene matches: 5. There are 12 residues in the CDR3. The CDR3, as DNA: TGTGCCAGCAGCTTAGCCTACAGGGGAGTTTTCTTT. Translated, it gives CASSLAYRGVFF. The full variable domain, rest sourced from reference TRBV7-8 and TRBJ1-1, is GAGVSQSPRYKVAKRGQDVALRCDPISGHVSLFWYQQALGQGPEFLTYFQNEAQLDKSGLPSDRFFAERPEGSVSTLKIQRTQQEDSAVYLCASSLAYRGVFFGQGTRLTVV.

This sequence joins TRBV5-4 and TRBJ1-1, with 9 bases fitting TRBD1. The germline gives CDR1 SGHNT, CDR2 YYREEE (reference sequence). The J segment lost 5 bases and the V segment lost 4 bases, leaving 15 bases of the junction unmatched. There are 17 residues in the CDR3. DNA of the CDR3: TGTGCCAGCAGCCCAGTGGCCTCGGGACAGGGAGGAACTGAAGCTTTCTTT. Translation: CASSPVASGQGGTEAFF.

CDR3 sequence (DNA): TGTGCCAGTAGTATTACCTTCAGGGGGCCAGTCTATGGCTACACCTTC. Protein: CASSITFRGPVYGYTF. The rearrangement uses TRBV19 and TRBJ1-2; TRBD1 aligns across 8 bases. The CDR3 loop spans 16 amino acids. The V segment lost 3 bases and the J segment 4 bases; nucleotides outside the gene matches: 10. Per germline, CDR1 LNHDA and CDR2 SQIVND (reference sequence).

This chain connects TRBV11-2 to TRBJ1-1; D is unresolved. This CDR3 region has 14 residues. V was shortened by 4 bases and J by 1 base, with 10 bases between the two germline ends. CDR1 and CDR2 (germline): SGHAT, FQNNGV. In nucleotides, the CDR3 is TGTGCCAGCAGCTCGGTCGGGTGGAACACTGAAGCTTTCTTT. Translated: CASSSVGWNTEAFF.

Only a few counts were recorded for this clone. The chain is built from TRBV5-6 and TRBJ1-6; D might be TRBD1 (6 bases). V was shortened by 2 bases and J by 6 bases, with 12 bases between the two germline ends. Germline V gene lookup returns CDR1 SGHDT and CDR2 YYEEEE. This CDR3 is 15 amino acids long. The DNA of the CDR3 is TGTGCCAGCAGCTTACGTCGCAGGGGTAATTCACCCCTCCACTTT. This encodes CASSLRRRGNSPLHF. Full variable domain (rest looked up from reference TRBV5-6 and TRBJ1-6): DAGVTQSPTHLIKTRGQQVTLRCSPKSGHDTVSWYQQALGQGPQFIFQYYEEEERQRGNFPDRFSGHQFPNYSSELNVNALLLGDSALYLCASSLRRRGNSPLHFGNGTRLTVT.

J is TRBJ1-2 and V is TRBV7-8; D perhaps matches TRBD1 (5 bases). Germline lookup yields CDR1 SGHVS and CDR2 FQNEAQ. This CDR3 spans 13 amino acids. The ends were cut back, 5 bases at V and 4 bases at J, with 11 bases in the middle. This CDR3 is CASSVGQIYGYTF. DNA for the CDR3: TGTGCCAGCAGCGTGGGGCAGATCTATGGCTACACCTTC.

The chain combines TRBV9 with TRBJ2-3; 8 nucleotides agree with TRBD2. The CDR3 is 16 amino acids. Germline-derived CDR1 and CDR2 are SGDLS and YYNGEE. With V trimmed by 1 base and J by 2 bases, 6 bases remained unmatched. CDR3 DNA: TGTGCCAGCAGCGTATTAGCGGGGAGTCCCACAGATACGCAGTATTTT. Translation: CASSVLAGSPTDTQYF.

V is TRBV10-3 and J is TRBJ2-1; TRBD1 might be the D (6 bases). CDR3 length equals 15 residues. From germline, CDR1 is ENHRY and CDR2 SYGVKD. Trimming took 6 bases from V and 1 from J, leaving 13 bases between them. CDR3 loop: CAIRETGQSYNEQFF. In DNA, the CDR3 is TGTGCCATCAGGGAGACAGGCCAATCCTACAATGAGCAGTTCTTC.

CDR3 protein: CASSSLRGASTDTQYF. The CDR3 coding sequence is TGTGCCAGCAGTTCCCTAAGGGGCGCGAGCACAGATACGCAGTATTTT. The J gene is TRBJ2-3, the V gene TRBV6-5, with D tentatively TRBD1 (5 bases). The V gene lost 4 bases and the J gene lost 0 bases, with 14 bases spanning the gap. The CDR3 covers 16 residues. CDR1 is MNHEY, CDR2 SVGAGI, per germline.

The chain employs TRBV27 and TRBJ1-5, with 10 bases that match TRBD1. V lost 6 bases to trimming and J lost 0 bases; unmatched junction nucleotides: 11. Germline lookup yields CDR1 MNHEY and CDR2 SMNVEV (reference sequence). The CDR3 loop spans 18 amino acids. The CDR3 sequence: CASRSGTGVPYSNQPQHF. For the CDR3, the DNA is TGTGCCAGCAGGTCCGGGACAGGGGTGCCTTATAGCAATCAGCCCCAGCATTTT.

This clone was recorded only once. The chain employs TRBV18 and TRBJ2-3; the D gene is possibly TRBD2 (5 bases). The CDR3 extends over 14 amino acids. V was clipped by 6 bases and J by 3 bases, with 13 bases between them. Per germline, CDR1 KGHSH and CDR2 LQKENI. In DNA, the CDR3 is TGTGCCAGCTCTGCTAGTCGGGAAACAGATACGCAGTATTTT. Protein product: CASSASRETDTQYF.